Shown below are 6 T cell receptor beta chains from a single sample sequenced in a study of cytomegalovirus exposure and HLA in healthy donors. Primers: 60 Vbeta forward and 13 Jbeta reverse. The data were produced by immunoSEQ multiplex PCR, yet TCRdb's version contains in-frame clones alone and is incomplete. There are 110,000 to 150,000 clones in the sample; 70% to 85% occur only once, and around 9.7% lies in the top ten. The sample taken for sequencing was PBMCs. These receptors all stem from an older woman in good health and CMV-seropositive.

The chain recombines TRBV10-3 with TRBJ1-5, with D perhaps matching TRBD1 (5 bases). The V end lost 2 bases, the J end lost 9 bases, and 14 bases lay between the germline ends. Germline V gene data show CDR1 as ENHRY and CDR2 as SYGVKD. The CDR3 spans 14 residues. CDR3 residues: CAISENGGRSPQHF. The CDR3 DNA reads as TGTGCCATCAGTGAGAACGGGGGTCGATCGCCCCAGCATTTT.

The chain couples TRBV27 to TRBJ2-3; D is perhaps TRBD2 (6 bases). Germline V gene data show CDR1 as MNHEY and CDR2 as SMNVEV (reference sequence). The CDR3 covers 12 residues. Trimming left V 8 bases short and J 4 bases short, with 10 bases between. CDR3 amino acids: CASARGADTQYF. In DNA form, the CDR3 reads TGTGCCAGCGCGCGGGGCGCAGATACGCAGTATTTT.

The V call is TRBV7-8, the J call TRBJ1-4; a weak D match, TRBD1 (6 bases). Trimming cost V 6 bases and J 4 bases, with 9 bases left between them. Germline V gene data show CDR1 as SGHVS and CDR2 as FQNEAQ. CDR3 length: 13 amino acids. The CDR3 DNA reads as TGTGCCAGCAGTCCGACAGGTAATGAAAAACTGTTTTTT. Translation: CASSPTGNEKLFF.

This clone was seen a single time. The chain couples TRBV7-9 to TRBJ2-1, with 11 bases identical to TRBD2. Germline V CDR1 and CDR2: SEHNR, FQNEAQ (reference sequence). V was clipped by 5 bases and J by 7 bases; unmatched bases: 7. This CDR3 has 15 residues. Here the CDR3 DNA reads TGTGCCAGCAGCCGAGTAGCGGGAGGGCCGAATGAGCAGTTCTTC. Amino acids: CASSRVAGGPNEQFF. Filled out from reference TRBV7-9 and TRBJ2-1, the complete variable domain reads DTGVSQNPRHKITKRGQNVTFRCDPISEHNRLYWYRQTLGQGPEFLTYFQNEAQLEKSRLLSDRFSAERPKGSFSTLEIQRTEQGDSAMYLCASSRVAGGPNEQFFGPGTRLTVL.

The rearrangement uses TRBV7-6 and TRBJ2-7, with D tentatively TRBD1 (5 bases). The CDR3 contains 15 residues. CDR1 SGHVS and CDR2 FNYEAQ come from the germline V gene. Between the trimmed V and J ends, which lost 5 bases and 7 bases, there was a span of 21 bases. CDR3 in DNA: TGTGCCAGCAGCCCCATGGGTTTAGGTAACAGGGAGCAGTACTTC. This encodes CASSPMGLGNREQYF. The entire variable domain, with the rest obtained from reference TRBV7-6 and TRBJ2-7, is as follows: GAGVSQSPRYKVTKRGQDVALRCDPISGHVSLYWYRQALGQGPEFLTYFNYEAQQDKSGLPNDRFSAERPEGSISTLTIQRTEQRDSAMYRCASSPMGLGNREQYFGPGTRLTVT.

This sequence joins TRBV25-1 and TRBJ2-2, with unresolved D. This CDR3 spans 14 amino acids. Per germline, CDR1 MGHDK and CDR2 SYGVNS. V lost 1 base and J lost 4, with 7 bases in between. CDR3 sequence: CASSELSGTGELFF. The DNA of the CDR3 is TGTGCCAGCAGTGAATTGTCCGGCACCGGGGAGCTGTTTTTT.